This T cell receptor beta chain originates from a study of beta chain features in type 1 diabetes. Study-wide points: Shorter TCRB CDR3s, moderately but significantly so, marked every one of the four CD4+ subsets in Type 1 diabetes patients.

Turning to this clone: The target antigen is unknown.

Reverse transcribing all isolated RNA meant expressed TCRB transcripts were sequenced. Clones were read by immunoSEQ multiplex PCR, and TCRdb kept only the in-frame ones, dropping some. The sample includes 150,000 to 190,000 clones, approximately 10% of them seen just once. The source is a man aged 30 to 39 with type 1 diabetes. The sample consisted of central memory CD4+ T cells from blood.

In nucleotides, the CDR3 is TGTGCCAGCAGCTTGAAGAGGGGTGGGGACAGCCCCACAGATACGCAGTATTTT. Translated, it gives CASSLKRGGDSPTDTQYF. The chain links TRBV5-4 to TRBJ2-3; 7 bases map to TRBD1. This CDR3 is built from 18 residues. V shed 1 base, J shed 2 bases, and the junction held 13 bases outside the gene matches. Germline CDR1 and CDR2: SGHNT and YYREEE (reference sequence).